A selection of T cell receptor beta chains follows, all from one sample in a study of blood T cell repertoires in COVID-19. The table came from immunoSEQ multiplex PCR; TCRdb's copy has only in-frame clones and leaves some out. The sample contains some 130,000 clones, 81% of which appear only once. The specimen sequenced was peripheral blood. The receptors originated from a woman aged 60-70 years with active or convalescent COVID-19. CDR3s include the opening cysteine and the closing phenylalanine or tryptophan. Each record gives: V gene, clone size, J gene, D gene, CDR3 protein, CDR3 DNA. D genes are given only for firm matches. Rows give clone size only sometimes, using once, few, many, or a class for an expanded clone.

>TRBV6-6|.|TRBJ2-6|TRBD2
CASSPLSGVLNGANVLTF
TGTGCCAGCAGTCCACTTAGCGGGGTTTTGAATGGGGCCAACGTCCTGACTTTC
>TRBV18|.|TRBJ1-3|TRBD1
CASSPISDRHGNTIYF
TGTGCCAGCTCACCCATTTCGGACAGGCATGGAAACACCATATATTTT
>TRBV19|.|TRBJ2-5|.
CASRDPQVGETQYF
TGTGCCAGTCGGGATCCCCAGGTCGGAGAGACCCAGTACTTC
>TRBV24-1|.|TRBJ2-1|TRBD1
CATSYRTGFSYNEQFF
TGTGCCACCAGTTATAGGACAGGGTTTTCCTACAATGAGCAGTTCTTC
>TRBV5-1|.|TRBJ2-3|TRBD1
CASSSGQEDTDTQYF
TGCGCCAGCAGCTCCGGACAGGAGGACACAGATACGCAGTATTTT
>TRBV15|.|TRBJ1-5|TRBD1
CATSPFYGTGGNQPQHF
TGTGCCACCAGCCCTTTTTATGGGACAGGGGGCAATCAGCCCCAGCATTTT
>TRBV28|.|TRBJ2-5|TRBD2
CASSPGPAGGVLPQYF
TGTGCCAGCAGTCCTGGGCCAGCGGGAGGGGTCCTGCCCCAGTACTTC
>TRBV27|.|TRBJ1-2|.
CASSGGEHNYGYTF
TGTGCCAGCAGTGGAGGGGAACATAACTATGGCTACACCTTC
>TRBV19|.|TRBJ1-4|.
CASSTPTGYLATNEKLFF
TGTGCCAGTAGCACACCCACGGGGTATCTGGCAACTAATGAAAAACTGTTTTTT
>TRBV30|.|TRBJ1-4|.
CAYNRVGEKLFF
TGTGCCTACAACAGGGTGGGCGAAAAACTGTTTTTT
>TRBV29-1|.|TRBJ1-4|.
CSGLQGANEKLFF
TGCAGCGGATTACAGGGAGCTAATGAAAAACTGTTTTTT
>TRBV3-1/TRBV3-2|.|TRBJ1-2|.
CASSSQLWRGYTF
TGTGCCAGCAGCTCACAGCTTTGGCGTGGCTACACCTTC
>TRBV2|.|TRBJ1-5|TRBD1
CASRWGQGNQPQHF
TGTGCCAGCAGATGGGGACAGGGGAATCAGCCCCAGCATTTT
>TRBV7-8|.|TRBJ1-2|.
CASSSYQEGYGYTF
TGTGCCAGCAGCTCCTACCAGGAGGGGTATGGCTACACCTTC
>TRBV6-5|few|TRBJ1-6|.
CASSSGYYSPLHF
TGTGCCAGCAGTTCAGGGTACTATTCACCCCTCCACTTT
>TRBV5-1|once|TRBJ1-3|.
CASSPSSSGNTIYF
TGCGCCAGCAGCCCATCCAGCTCTGGAAACACCATATATTTT
>TRBV19|.|TRBJ1-4|TRBD1
CASSGDRDEKLFF
TGTGCCAGTAGTGGTGACAGGGATGAAAAACTGTTTTTT
>TRBV7-2|few|TRBJ2-7|.
CASSFSGSYEQYF
TGTGCCAGCAGCTTTTCCGGGAGTTACGAGCAGTACTTC
>TRBV6-5|.|TRBJ1-1|.
CASSVGSSTEAFF
TGTGCCAGCAGCGTCGGTAGTAGCACTGAAGCTTTCTTT
>TRBV10-3|.|TRBJ2-1|TRBD2
CAITRGGQYNEQFF
TGTGCCATCACCCGGGGGGGGCAGTACAATGAGCAGTTCTTC
>TRBV5-1|.|TRBJ2-3|TRBD1
CASRGQALVEDTQYF
TGCGCCAGCAGGGGACAGGCCCTTGTGGAAGATACGCAGTATTTT
>TRBV6-1|.|TRBJ1-2|.
CASSERSTSHGYTF
TGTGCCAGCAGTGAAAGGTCGACATCTCATGGCTACACCTTC
>TRBV19|.|TRBJ1-5|TRBD1
CASSISLWGDRGAQHF
TGTGCCAGTAGTATATCTTTGTGGGGGGACAGGGGGGCCCAGCATTTT
>TRBV5-6|.|TRBJ2-1|TRBD1
CASRGDRGHNEQFF
TGTGCCAGCAGGGGGGACAGGGGTCACAATGAGCAGTTCTTC
>TRBV28|few|TRBJ1-1|TRBD1
CASSSRTGRTEAFF
TGTGCCAGCAGTTCCAGGACAGGGAGGACTGAAGCTTTCTTT
>TRBV7-3|once|TRBJ1-1|.
CASSSAGWDTEAFF
TGTGCCAGCAGCTCGGCGGGGTGGGACACTGAAGCTTTCTTT
>TRBV7-2|.|TRBJ1-2|.
CASSSTMGTHYYGYTF
TGTGCCAGCAGCTCAACGATGGGGACTCACTACTATGGCTACACCTTC
>TRBV28|.|TRBJ1-1|.
CASSPPRIGVMNTEAFF
TGTGCCAGCAGTCCTCCCCGGATAGGGGTCATGAACACTGAAGCTTTCTTT
>TRBV21-1|.|TRBJ2-1|.
CASSKGERDEQFF
TGTGCCAGCAGCAAAGGAGAGAGGGATGAGCAGTTCTTC
>TRBV9|.|TRBJ2-7|TRBD1
CASSVGRDRGYEQYF
TGTGCCAGCAGCGTAGGCCGAGACAGGGGTTACGAGCAGTACTTC
>TRBV6-5|once|TRBJ1-1|TRBD1
CASWPGGTEAFF
TGTGCCAGCTGGCCAGGGGGCACTGAAGCTTTCTTT
>TRBV15|.|TRBJ2-1|.
CATSWGVSYNEQFF
TGTGCCACCTCCTGGGGAGTGTCCTACAATGAGCAGTTCTTC
>TRBV6-2/TRBV6-3|.|TRBJ2-1|.
CASSYSGLRSYNEQFF
TGTGCCAGCAGTTACTCGGGCTTGCGCTCCTACAATGAGCAGTTCTTC
>TRBV4-2|once|TRBJ2-1|TRBD2
CASSQFRTSGGNEQFF
TGTGCCAGCAGCCAGTTTAGGACTAGCGGGGGCAATGAGCAGTTCTTC
>TRBV11-2|.|TRBJ2-7|TRBD2
CASSQLAGGNEQYF
TGTGCCAGCAGCCAGCTAGCGGGAGGGAACGAGCAGTACTTC
>TRBV7-6|.|TRBJ1-3|.
CASSLEISSSSGNTIYF
TGTGCCAGCAGCTTAGAAATAAGCTCGAGCTCTGGAAACACCATATATTTT
>TRBV12-3/TRBV12-4|.|TRBJ1-1|.
CASSLGRFREAFF
TGTGCCAGCAGTTTAGGACGGTTCAGGGAAGCTTTCTTT
>TRBV6-6|few|TRBJ2-1|.
CASSTGSYNEQFF
TGTGCCAGCAGTACAGGGTCCTACAATGAGCAGTTCTTC
>TRBV19|.|TRBJ2-3|.
CASSMAGTDTQYF
TGTGCCAGTAGTATGGCGGGCACAGATACGCAGTATTTT
>TRBV5-5|once|TRBJ1-2|.
CASSLDGTNYGYTF
TGTGCCAGCAGCTTGGACGGTACTAACTATGGCTACACCTTC
>TRBV11-3|.|TRBJ2-2|.
CASSQVQGAGELFF
TGTGCCAGCAGCCAAGTGCAGGGCGCCGGGGAGCTGTTTTTT
>TRBV14|.|TRBJ2-1|TRBD2
CASSHRGTSGYNEQFF
TGTGCCAGCAGCCACCGTGGGACTAGCGGATACAATGAGCAGTTCTTC
>TRBV19|.|TRBJ1-5|.
CASSRGGGDQPQHF
TGTGCCAGTAGTCGGGGGGGCGGGGATCAGCCCCAGCATTTT
>TRBV28|few|TRBJ2-7|.
CASSPVETYEQYF
TGTGCCAGCAGTCCGGTAGAGACCTACGAGCAGTACTTC
>TRBV3-1/TRBV3-2|.|TRBJ2-2|TRBD1
CASSQGDRAGTGELFF
TGTGCCAGCAGCCAAGGGGACAGGGCGGGGACCGGGGAGCTGTTTTTT
>TRBV27|.|TRBJ2-3|.
CASSRGLFSSTDTQYF
TGTGCCAGCAGCCGAGGACTTTTCTCTAGCACAGATACGCAGTATTTT
>TRBV5-5|few|TRBJ2-7|.
CASSRTDSYEQYF
TGTGCCAGCAGCCGGACTGATTCTTACGAGCAGTACTTC
>TRBV21-1|.|TRBJ1-2|.
CASSKGRRTGHGYTF
TGTGCCAGCAGCAAAGGAAGGCGGACAGGGCATGGCTACACCTTC
>TRBV19|.|TRBJ2-3|.
CASSIRDIRTDTQYF
TGTGCCAGTAGTATCCGGGACATCCGCACAGATACGCAGTATTTT
>TRBV4-3|.|TRBJ2-2|TRBD2
CASSQVAGVPTGELFF
TGCGCCAGCAGCCAAGTAGCGGGAGTGCCCACCGGGGAGCTGTTTTTT
>TRBV12-3/TRBV12-4|.|TRBJ1-1|.
CASSAGLQAFF
TGTGCCAGCAGCGCAGGTTTGCAAGCTTTCTTT
>TRBV5-1|.|TRBJ2-7|TRBD2
CASSLGLAGEQYF
TGCGCCAGCAGCTTAGGACTAGCGGGCGAGCAGTACTTC
>TRBV7-9|few|TRBJ1-2|TRBD1
CASSLWDRDYGYTF
TGTGCCAGCAGCCTCTGGGACAGGGACTATGGCTACACCTTC
>TRBV28|.|TRBJ1-5|.
CANSRGNSNQPQHF
TGTGCCAACTCGAGGGGGAATAGCAATCAGCCCCAGCATTTT
>TRBV11-2|once|TRBJ2-3|.
CASSLGGKRADTQYF
TGTGCCAGCAGCTTAGGCGGGAAAAGAGCAGATACGCAGTATTTT
>TRBV27|.|TRBJ1-4|TRBD1
CASSTRDRSNEKLFF
TGTGCCAGCAGTACCAGGGACAGATCTAATGAAAAACTGTTTTTT
>TRBV4-1|once|TRBJ2-3|TRBD2
CASSQDSGGQMPDTQYF
TGCGCCAGCAGCCAAGATAGCGGGGGCCAGATGCCAGATACGCAGTATTTT
>TRBV14|.|TRBJ1-2|.
CASSQAPLANYGYTF
TGTGCCAGCAGCCAAGCGCCGTTAGCTAACTATGGCTACACCTTC